The 29 T cell receptor beta chains listed next were all sequenced from one sample in a study of OX40 agonist ivuxolimab in advanced cancers. The method was immunoSEQ multiplex PCR; TCRdb's version includes in-frame clones alone and lacks a portion of them. Found here are 63,000 or so clones, 84% of them singletons; the top ten hold roughly 7.9%. Sequences were derived from CD4+ or CD8+ T cells sorted from blood, sampled in a trial of the OX40 agonist ivuxolimab. These receptors were taken from an adult with an advanced solid tumor such as melanoma, head and neck, liver or kidney cancer.

The chain couples TRBV5-1 to TRBJ2-7, with 9 bases matching TRBD1. Germline V gene data show CDR1 as SGHRS and CDR2 as YFSETQ. This CDR3 is 15 amino acids long. V shed 0 bases, J shed 4 bases, and the junction held 5 bases outside the gene matches. The CDR3 sequence is CASSLGDRVVYEQYF. CDR3 sequence (DNA): TGCGCCAGCAGCTTGGGGGACAGGGTCGTATACGAGCAGTACTTC.

About this clone: The sample holds other DNA sequences that translate to the same CDR3. The chain joins TRBV28 to TRBJ1-1; D is ambiguous. The germline gives CDR1 MDHEN, CDR2 SYDVKM. The CDR3 spans 12 residues. The germline V and J ends were trimmed by 5 bases and 11 bases, with 15 bases remaining between them. CDR3 protein: CASSPRISEAFF. CDR3 coding DNA: TGTGCCAGCAGTCCAAGGATCTCCGAGGCTTTCTTT.

The V call is TRBV10-3, the J call TRBJ1-6; D is possibly TRBD1 (5 bases). This CDR3 region has 15 residues. The germline V gene encodes CDR1 ENHRY and CDR2 SYGVKD. V was clipped by 0 bases and J by 6 bases, with 9 bases between them. The CDR3 DNA reads as TGTGCCATCAGTGAGTCGGGAGGGGCTAATTCACCCCTCCACTTT. Its translation is CAISESGGANSPLHF.

This clone appeared once. The J gene is TRBJ1-1, the V gene TRBV19; 8 bases align to TRBD1. The CDR3 loop spans 13 amino acids. The V gene's germline CDR1 is LNHDA and CDR2 SQIVND (reference sequence). The V segment lost 8 bases and the J segment 5 bases; nucleotides outside the gene matches: 7. CDR3 amino acids: CASSSGGSTEAFF. DNA of the CDR3: TGTGCCAGTTCCTCAGGGGGCTCGACTGAAGCTTTCTTT. Drawing the rest from reference TRBV19 and TRBJ1-1, the complete variable domain is DGGITQSPKYLFRKEGQNVTLSCEQNLNHDAMYWYRQDPGQGLRLIYYSQIVNDFQKGDIAEGYSVSREKKESFPLTVTSAQKNPTAFYLCASSSGGSTEAFFGQGTRLTVV.

This clone is judged medium-sized. The chain joins TRBV5-5 to TRBJ1-6, with 8 bases that match TRBD1. The CDR3 sequence is 13 residues long. Germline values: CDR1 SGHKS, CDR2 YYEKEE (reference sequence). V gave up 4 bases and J gave up 9 bases; unmatched junction bases: 3. The CDR3 loop is CASSLTGGSPLHF. The CDR3 region has the DNA TGTGCCAGCAGCCTTACAGGGGGTTCACCCCTCCACTTT. Filled out from reference TRBV5-5 and TRBJ1-6, the complete variable domain reads DAGVTQSPTHLIKTRGQQVTLRCSPISGHKSVSWYQQVLGQGPQFIFQYYEKEERGRGNFPDRFSARQFPNYSSELNVNALLLGDSALYLCASSLTGGSPLHFGNGTRLTVT.

The J gene is TRBJ1-2, the V gene TRBV7-9; D gene uncertain. V lost 1 base and J lost 2, with 5 bases in between. Looked up from germline, CDR1 is SEHNR and CDR2 is FQNEAQ (reference sequence). The CDR3 runs 13 residues. The CDR3 nucleotides are TGTGCCAGCAGCTTAGTAGAAAACTATGGCTACACCTTC. Translated: CASSLVENYGYTF.

This clone was detected a few times. The V gene is TRBV30, the J gene TRBJ1-1; D is unresolved. Deletions cut 0 bases from V and 5 bases from J, with 7 bases between. The CDR3 spans 12 residues. CDR1 and CDR2 (germline): GTSNPN, SVGIG (reference sequence). This CDR3 is CAWSVPGTEAFF. The CDR3 DNA sequence: TGTGCCTGGAGTGTACCCGGGACTGAAGCTTTCTTT. Based on the CDR3 plus reference TRBV30 and TRBJ1-1, the full variable domain is SQTIHQWPATLVQPVGSPLSLECTVEGTSNPNLYWYRQAAGRGLQLLFYSVGIGQISSEVPQNLSASRPQDRQFILSSKKLLLSDSGFYLCAWSVPGTEAFFGQGTRLTVV.

V gene TRBV9 combines with J gene TRBJ2-7; TRBD1 matches 7 bases. V trimming: 2 bases; J trimming: 2 bases; junction bases outside the gene matches: 16. The CDR3 is 18 residues long. Per germline, CDR1 SGDLS and CDR2 YYNGEE. The DNA of the CDR3 is TGTGCCAGCAGCGTGCCCCCAATCCAACAGGGGAGCCCCTACGAGCAGTACTTC. Translated: CASSVPPIQQGSPYEQYF.

The chain carries TRBV14 and TRBJ1-2; a weak D match, TRBD1 (5 bases). Germline lookup yields CDR1 SGHDN and CDR2 FVKESK. This CDR3 spans 17 amino acids. V was cut by 0 bases and J by 2 bases, with 16 bases left in between. The CDR3 DNA follows: TGTGCCAGCAGCCAAGATTTTTCAGGGAGATTCAACTATGGCTACACCTTC. The encoded protein is CASSQDFSGRFNYGYTF.

CDR3 in amino acids: CASLGPTGELFF. For the CDR3, the DNA is TGTGCCAGCTTGGGGCCCACCGGGGAGCTGTTTTTT. This chain uses TRBV9 with TRBJ2-2, with a tentative D call TRBD1 (5 bases). CDR3 length equals 12 residues. Germline V gene lookup returns CDR1 SGDLS and CDR2 YYNGEE. V was pared by 7 bases and J by 4 bases, with 8 bases between.

This clone was observed once. V and J are TRBV9 and TRBJ2-1; 9 bases are shared with TRBD2. Germline V gene data show CDR1 as SGDLS and CDR2 as YYNGEE. Trimming removed 1 base from V and 4 bases from J; junction bases left unmatched: 9. There are 17 residues in the CDR3. CDR3 sequence (DNA): TGTGCCAGCAGCGTACGGAGCGGGGGGAAACAGTACAATGAGCAGTTCTTC. Residues: CASSVRSGGKQYNEQFF.

The V gene is TRBV5-5, the J gene TRBJ1-3; a possible D gene is TRBD1 (5 bases). This CDR3 has 14 residues. The V and J ends lost 4 bases and 1 base respectively, with 9 bases between them. Germline assignment: CDR1 SGHKS and CDR2 YYEKEE (reference sequence). CDR3 coding DNA: TGTGCCAGCAGCCGAGACAGTTCTGGAAACACCATATATTTT. It encodes CASSRDSSGNTIYF.

This clone showed up just once. The chain employs TRBV27 and TRBJ1-2, with D perhaps matching TRBD1 (6 bases). Germline V gene lookup returns CDR1 MNHEY and CDR2 SMNVEV (reference sequence). There are 14 residues in the CDR3. V was clipped by 1 base and J by 4 bases, with 10 bases between them. CDR3 coding DNA: TGTGCCAGCAGTTTATATTGGGGGGCCTATGGCTACACCTTC. This sequence encodes CASSLYWGAYGYTF.

This chain joins TRBV27 and TRBJ2-3; the match to TRBD2 covers 9 bases. The CDR3 extends over 16 amino acids. V trimming: 3 bases; J trimming: 6 bases; junction bases outside the gene matches: 10. Germline values: CDR1 MNHEY, CDR2 SMNVEV (reference sequence). The CDR3 protein is CASSLLGAGGLDTQYF. DNA of the CDR3: TGTGCCAGCAGTTTGCTCGGCGCGGGAGGGTTGGATACGCAGTATTTT.

The rearrangement links TRBV27 to TRBJ1-2, with 12 bases lining up with TRBD1. Germline V CDR1 and CDR2: MNHEY, SMNVEV (reference sequence). The CDR3 runs to 17 residues. The ends lost 2 bases at V and 0 bases at J; junction bases unmatched: 4. CDR3 protein: CASSLRDRGRSNYGYTF. CDR3 in DNA: TGTGCCAGCAGTTTAAGGGACAGGGGGCGATCTAACTATGGCTACACCTTC.

J is TRBJ2-3 and V is TRBV7-2; 9 bases are shared with TRBD1. The V gene's germline CDR1 is SGHTA and CDR2 FQGNSA. J lost 6 bases, V lost 4 bases, and 14 bases had no gene match. The CDR3 sequence is 17 residues long. The chain's CDR3 is CASSSLGQGMVGDTQYF. The CDR3 DNA sequence: TGTGCCAGCAGCTCCCTCGGACAGGGGATGGTTGGGGATACGCAGTATTTT.

The rearrangement uses TRBV27 and TRBJ2-3; unclear D gene. From germline, CDR1 is MNHEY and CDR2 SMNVEV (reference sequence). V lost 5 bases to trimming and J lost 6 bases, with 18 bases between them. The CDR3 sequence is 15 residues long. CDR3 DNA: TGTGCCAGCAGTCTCCTAGGCCCCGTGGGGGATACGCAGTATTTT. Its translation is CASSLLGPVGDTQYF.

The chain joins TRBV11-2 to TRBJ1-6; TRBD1 might be the D (5 bases). Germline V gives CDR1 SGHAT, CDR2 FQNNGV. This CDR3 is built from 15 residues. The V gene lost 5 bases and the J gene lost 6 bases, with 14 bases spanning the gap. The CDR3 DNA reads as TGTGCCAGCAGCCCCGAGGGGCTCAGTAATTCACCCCTCCACTTT. It is translated as CASSPEGLSNSPLHF.

This clone is a singleton in its sample. The chain combines TRBV7-8 with TRBJ1-1; TRBD1 is a possible D gene (5 bases). Germline V gene sequence: CDR1 SGHVS, CDR2 FQNEAQ. The CDR3 runs to 15 residues. V was clipped by 0 bases and J by 4 bases, with 12 bases between them. The CDR3 DNA is TGTGCCAGCAGCTTAGCGCAGGGAGTCGGCACTGAAGCTTTCTTT. Amino acids: CASSLAQGVGTEAFF.

This chain joins TRBV9 and TRBJ2-2; perhaps D is TRBD1 or TRBD2 (6 bases each). V lost 3 bases, J lost 6 bases, and 21 bases lay in between. Germline CDR1 reads SGDLS; CDR2 reads YYNGEE. The CDR3 covers 17 residues. The CDR3 DNA reads as TGTGCCAGCAGCGCCGAAAATCCGGGGGCCTCCCCCGGGGAGCTGTTTTTT. It codes for CASSAENPGASPGELFF.

The V and J genes are TRBV30 and TRBJ1-5; D is possibly TRBD1 (6 bases). Germline assignment: CDR1 GTSNPN and CDR2 SVGIG (reference sequence). Trimming stripped 0 bases from V and 1 base from J, with 7 bases between. There are 14 residues in the CDR3. Here the CDR3 DNA reads TGTGCCTGGAGTGTCGGGGGCAGCAATCAGCCCCAGCATTTT. Translating it yields CAWSVGGSNQPQHF.

This clone was seen only a few times. The chain recombines TRBV4-3 with TRBJ1-1; no definite D call. Germline V gene sequence: CDR1 LGHNA, CDR2 YSLEER. V lost 0 bases and J 4 bases, leaving 9 bases between the germline ends. This CDR3 comprises 14 residues. The CDR3 reads CASSQDGESTEAFF. The CDR3 region has the DNA TGCGCCAGCAGCCAAGACGGAGAGTCCACTGAAGCTTTCTTT.

The gene calls are TRBV29-1 and TRBJ2-2, with a weak D call TRBD2 (6 bases). This CDR3 is built from 15 residues. V dropped 0 bases and J dropped 2 bases, with 10 bases sitting between them. Germline lookup yields CDR1 SQVTM and CDR2 ANQGSEA. CDR3 nucleotide sequence: TGCAGCGTTGAAGATGGAGGGTTCAACACCGGGGAGCTGTTTTTT. The encoded protein is CSVEDGGFNTGELFF.

This rearrangement joins TRBV2 to TRBJ1-1; D uncertain. The CDR3 runs to 14 residues. The V gene's germline CDR1 is SNHLY and CDR2 FYNNEI. Trimming pared 8 bases from V and 4 bases from J, leaving 17 bases between. CDR3 coding DNA: TGTGCCAGCGCTCAGGAGAGGGCGGGCACTGAAGCTTTCTTT. Amino acids: CASAQERAGTEAFF. Combining the CDR3 with reference TRBV2 and TRBJ1-1 gives the whole variable domain EPEVTQTPSHQVTQMGQEVILRCVPISNHLYFYWYRQILGQKVEFLVSFYNNEISEKSEIFDDQFSVERPDGSNFTLKIRSTKLEDSAMYFCASAQERAGTEAFFGQGTRLTVV.

This clone was picked up a small number of times. The chain recombines TRBV5-1 with TRBJ2-1; D remains ambiguous. This CDR3 comprises 12 residues. Germline V gives CDR1 SGHRS, CDR2 YFSETQ. Trimming removed 1 base from V and 5 bases from J, with 4 bases in between. The CDR3 bases are TGCGCCAGCAGCTTGCCGAACAATGAGCAGTTCTTC. Its protein is CASSLPNNEQFF.

The J gene is TRBJ2-5, the V gene TRBV5-1; 8 nucleotides match TRBD1. From germline, CDR1 is SGHRS and CDR2 YFSETQ. The CDR3 spans 15 residues. J gave up 4 bases and V 4 bases, and 9 bases lay outside the gene matches. The CDR3 region is CASSTQGAVRETQYF. CDR3 in DNA: TGCGCCAGCAGCACGCAGGGGGCCGTTCGAGAGACCCAGTACTTC.

V and J are TRBV12-5 and TRBJ2-5; possibly TRBD1 for D (6 bases). The germline CDR1 and CDR2 sequences are LGHNT and FRNRAP. V lost 1 base and J 5 bases, leaving 11 bases between the germline ends. There are 14 residues in the CDR3. Written as DNA, the CDR3 is TGTGCTAGTGGTTTGGGGGGGCCGGGGGAGACCCAGTACTTC. It translates to CASGLGGPGETQYF.

The rearrangement joins TRBV4-3 to TRBJ1-5; D unclear. Trimming left V 1 base short and J 2 bases short, with 12 bases between. CDR1 is LGHNA and CDR2 is YSLEER in the germline V gene. There are 16 residues in the CDR3. The DNA of the CDR3 is TGCGCCAGCAGCCAAGCCCCGGGTGATGGCAATCAGCCCCAGCATTTT. Encoded protein: CASSQAPGDGNQPQHF.

The gene calls are TRBV2 and TRBJ2-7; 9 nucleotides agree with TRBD1. V was pared by 5 bases and J by 0 bases, with 5 bases of the junction left unmatched. This CDR3 comprises 15 residues. Germline lookup yields CDR1 SNHLY and CDR2 FYNNEI. The CDR3 here is CASSYPGQGSYEQYF. The CDR3 DNA reads TGTGCCAGCAGTTATCCGGGACAGGGCTCCTACGAGCAGTACTTC.